This TCR beta chain was found in a study of blood T cells in healthy people across ages. Whole-study findings and limits: With age, beta diversity per million T cells declined roughly linearly, significantly by approximately 40. A strong correlation between TCR beta diversity and naive T cell percentage was seen.

Every donor provided around 10 milliliters of peripheral blood. Worth noting for this clonotype: Its antigen is undetermined.

This CDR3 has 14 residues. Trimming took off 7 bases at V and 0 bases at J, with 7 bases between the two ends. Looked up from germline, CDR1 is MNHNS and CDR2 is SASEGT. The use of a sample-barcoded 5' primer and a J-beta primer mix characterized a second PCR of about 7 to 12 cycles. MiXCR was run by TCRdb on the 5' RACE reads, yielding one entry per CDR3 protein. The table includes 600,000 to 900,000 distinct CDR3 sequences, under 30% detected once. The data were also submitted as part of a second study, on T cells of mothers and their children. This second study notes: The study found slightly higher but non-significant overlap in related versus unrelated mother-child pairs.

The specimen was blood. The sequence was collected from a boy younger than 18 in good health. The rearrangement links TRBV6-1 to TRBJ2-6, with unresolved D. For the CDR3, the DNA is TGTGCCAGCACCGTGTACTCTGGGGCCAACGTCCTGACTTTC. It is translated as CASTVYSGANVLTF.